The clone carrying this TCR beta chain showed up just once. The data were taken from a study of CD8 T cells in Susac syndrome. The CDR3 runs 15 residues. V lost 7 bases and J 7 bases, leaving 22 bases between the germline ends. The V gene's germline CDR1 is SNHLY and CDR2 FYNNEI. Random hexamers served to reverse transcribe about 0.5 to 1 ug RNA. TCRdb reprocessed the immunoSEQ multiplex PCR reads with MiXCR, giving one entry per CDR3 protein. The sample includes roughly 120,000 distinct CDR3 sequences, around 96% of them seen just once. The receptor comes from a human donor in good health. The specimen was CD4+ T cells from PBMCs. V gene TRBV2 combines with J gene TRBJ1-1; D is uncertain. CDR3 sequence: CASTPRSRMENEAFF. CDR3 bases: TGTGCCAGCACTCCCCGGAGCCGGATGGAGAATGAAGCTTTCTTT.